These 25 T cell receptor beta chains originate from one sample sequenced in a study of response to subunit inactivated influenza vaccine. TCRdb redid the calling of the RT-PCR reads with MiXCR, one entry per CDR3 protein. Altogether 450,000 to 700,000 distinct CDR3 sequences are present, approximately 15% being singletons, with the ten largest covering around 10%. The sequencing used PBMCs from blood, collected roughly 13 days after vaccination. The receptors derive from a man in his forties or fifties who received an inactivated influenza vaccine.

This clonotype came up a few times. V gene TRBV11-2 combines with J gene TRBJ2-1; 16 bases fit TRBD2. Germline lookup yields CDR1 SGHAT and CDR2 FQNNGV. The length of the CDR3 is 17 residues. V lost 5 bases and J lost 6; bases outside the gene matches: 7. CDR3 in amino acids: CASSAGTSGRAINEQFF. Here the CDR3 DNA reads TGTGCCAGCAGCGCCGGGACTAGCGGGAGGGCCATCAATGAGCAGTTCTTC.

The J gene is TRBJ1-5, the V gene TRBV6-2 or TRBV6-3, with 8 nucleotides matching TRBD1. The CDR3 covers 15 residues. Germline V gene lookup returns CDR1 MNHEY and CDR2 SVGEGT. Trimming cost V 1 base and J 4 bases; bases outside gene matches: 3. In DNA, the CDR3 is TGTGCCAGCAGTTACTTCGGGACAGGAAATCAGCCCCAGCATTTT. It encodes CASSYFGTGNQPQHF.

This clonotype was counted only a few times. The V call is TRBV12-3 or TRBV12-4, the J call TRBJ2-4; perhaps TRBD2 as D (5 bases). This CDR3 is built from 14 residues. V dropped 6 bases and J dropped 1 base, with 10 bases sitting between them. The CDR3 nucleotides read TGTGCCAGCAGACCCCCGGGGGCCAAAAACATTCAGTACTTC. Protein: CASRPPGAKNIQYF.

This clonotype was recorded many times. In nucleotides, the CDR3 is TGTGCCAGCAGTTACTCGACGGGTGGCCTCTACGAGCAGTACTTC. Translating it yields CASSYSTGGLYEQYF. V usage is TRBV6-5 and J usage is TRBJ2-7; D is unresolved. This CDR3 spans 15 amino acids. Germline CDR1 reads MNHEY; CDR2 reads SVGAGI. Trimming removed 0 bases at V and 3 bases at J, with 12 bases between.

J is TRBJ2-1 and V is TRBV28; no clear D gene. V lost 6 bases and J lost 10, with 10 bases in between. CDR1 MDHEN and CDR2 SYDVKM come from the germline V gene. The CDR3 is made up of 11 amino acids. The CDR3 coding sequence is TGTGCCAGCAGGTCGCAAGAAGAGCAGTTCTTC. As protein: CASRSQEEQFF.

Only a few counts were recorded for this clonotype. The rearrangement links TRBV9 to TRBJ2-7; TRBD2 matches 9 bases. Germline V gene data show CDR1 as SGDLS and CDR2 as YYNGEE. CDR3 length: 15 amino acids. V shed 3 bases and J 2 bases; nucleotides not matched to a gene: 6. As DNA, the CDR3 is TGTGCCAGCAGCGCACTTAGCGGGGGCCCCTACGAGCAGTACTTC. Protein product: CASSALSGGPYEQYF.

This rearrangement joins TRBV9 to TRBJ2-7, with TRBD1 matching over 8 bases. This CDR3 comprises 16 residues. The junction had 5 bases not matched to a gene; V was cut back by 0 bases and J by 0 bases. Germline CDR1 reads SGDLS; CDR2 reads YYNGEE. In nucleotides, the CDR3 is TGTGCCAGCAGCGTAGGGATAACAGGGGGCTCCTACGAGCAGTACTTC. Protein sequence: CASSVGITGGSYEQYF.

The chain employs TRBV30 and TRBJ2-3; 8 bases agree with TRBD2. CDR3 length equals 18 residues. The germline V gene has CDR1 GTSNPN and CDR2 SVGIG (reference sequence). Germline trimming cut 4 bases from V and 2 bases from J; bases unmatched to any gene: 17. Here the CDR3 reads CAWNRPGLGPNYTDTQYF. CDR3 nucleotide sequence: TGTGCCTGGAACCGTCCGGGACTAGGCCCGAATTACACAGATACGCAGTATTTT.

This clonotype was detected only a few times. The chain joins TRBV5-1 to TRBJ2-5; D ambiguous. V shed 3 bases and J shed 1 base, with 16 bases lying between them. Germline-derived CDR1 and CDR2 are SGHRS and YFSETQ. The CDR3 consists of 16 residues. CDR3 DNA sequence: TGCGCCAGCAGCTCTACGAGCTACGGTGCCCAAGAGACCCAGTACTTC. The encoded protein is CASSSTSYGAQETQYF.

V usage is TRBV5-5 and J usage is TRBJ2-2; D call uncertain. Germline CDR1 is SGHKS and CDR2 is YYEKEE (reference sequence). The CDR3 consists of 14 residues. Trimming took off 0 bases at V and 3 bases at J, with 6 bases between the two ends. CDR3 sequence: CASSLALYTGELFF. As DNA, the CDR3 is TGTGCCAGCAGCTTGGCTCTGTACACCGGGGAGCTGTTTTTT.

This clonotype was recorded at least ten times. The genes are TRBV7-6 and TRBJ1-3; possibly TRBD1 for D (5 bases). The CDR3 has 14 residues. V was pared by 5 bases and J by 1 base, with 9 bases between. Germline CDR1 SGHVS, CDR2 FNYEAQ. The CDR3 is CASSLPGSGNTIYF. The CDR3 bases are TGTGCCAGCAGCCTGCCAGGGTCTGGAAACACCATATATTTT.

V usage is TRBV30 and J usage is TRBJ1-3; TRBD1 is a possible D gene (5 bases). Germline values: CDR1 GTSNPN, CDR2 SVGIG (reference sequence). V was cut by 2 bases and J by 11 bases, with 13 bases left in between. This CDR3 spans 12 amino acids. The CDR3 spells CAWSNGARAIYF. The CDR3 DNA follows: TGTGCCTGGAGTAACGGGGCCCGGGCCATATATTTT.

This clonotype was seen repeatedly, ten times or more. One end of the junction does not line up with germline, which may come from a read error. The chain is built from TRBV5-1 and TRBJ2-2, with no clear D. The CDR3 has 13 residues. CDR1 and CDR2 (germline): SGHRS, YFSETQ. The CDR3 DNA is TGTGCCAGCAGCTTAACCGGGACCGGGGAGCTGTTTTTT. Encoded protein: CASSLTGTGELFF.

This chain uses TRBV11-1 with TRBJ1-5, with 9 bases identical to TRBD1. Trimming took 1 base from V and 0 from J; bases not matched to a gene: 7. There are 18 residues in the CDR3. In germline, CDR1 is SGHAT, CDR2 FQDESV (reference sequence). CDR3 in DNA: TGTGCCAGCAGCTTAGATCCCGGACAGGGGAATAGCAATCAGCCCCAGCATTTT. It yields the protein CASSLDPGQGNSNQPQHF.

The V call is TRBV27, the J call TRBJ2-7; weak D call: TRBD1 (5 bases). V was trimmed by 6 bases and J by 6 bases, leaving 15 bases between them. The length of the CDR3 is 13 residues. Germline V gives CDR1 MNHEY, CDR2 SMNVEV (reference sequence). The CDR3 reads CASRPPGLREQYF. The CDR3 DNA reads TGTGCCAGCAGGCCACCAGGGTTACGCGAGCAGTACTTC.

This clonotype was seen a handful of times. The chain has TRBV5-1 and TRBJ2-3; D may be TRBD1 or TRBD2 (5 bases each). The CDR3 contains 15 residues. V lost 4 bases to trimming and J lost 1 base, with 13 bases between them. Germline V lookup: CDR1 SGHRS, CDR2 YFSETQ. The CDR3 sequence: CASSRDGVGTDTQYF. CDR3 nucleotide sequence: TGCGCCAGCAGCCGGGACGGGGTTGGCACAGATACGCAGTATTTT.

J is TRBJ1-6 and V is TRBV12-3 or TRBV12-4; 8 bases are a match to TRBD1. This CDR3 is 14 amino acids long. V lost 1 base to trimming and J lost 10 bases; unmatched junction nucleotides: 3. As DNA, the CDR3 is TGTGCCAGCAGTTTAGGACAGGGGCTGTCACCCCTCCACTTT. Its protein is CASSLGQGLSPLHF.

The sample holds many counts of this clonotype. The chain links TRBV5-6 to TRBJ2-3, with unresolved D. CDR3 size: 13 residues. Between the trimmed V and J ends, which lost 1 base and 3 bases, there was a span of 6 bases. Germline V gene data show CDR1 as SGHDT and CDR2 as YYEEEE. CDR3 in amino acids: CASSLKGTDTQYF. For the CDR3, the DNA is TGTGCCAGCAGCTTGAAAGGAACAGATACGCAGTATTTT.

This clonotype was seen a handful of times. This sequence joins TRBV29-1 and TRBJ2-4; D may match TRBD1 or TRBD2 (5 bases each). Trimming cost V 3 bases and J 9 bases, with 15 bases left between them. Germline V CDR1 and CDR2: SQVTM, ANQGSEA. The CDR3 contains 13 residues. The CDR3 DNA sequence: TGCAGCGTTGATCTGGGAGATGGGGCCATTCAGTACTTC. It is translated as CSVDLGDGAIQYF.

This clonotype was recorded a few times. The chain is built from TRBV12-3 or TRBV12-4 and TRBJ2-1; 8 nucleotides agree with TRBD2. V lost 1 base to trimming and J lost 12 bases; unmatched junction nucleotides: 11. The CDR3 extends over 15 amino acids. The CDR3 DNA sequence: TGTGCCAGCAGTTTAGGCGAGACTAGCGAAAGGCGGCAGTTCTTC. Amino acids: CASSLGETSERRQFF.

This clonotype was seen more than once but under ten times. The J gene is TRBJ1-6, the V gene TRBV4-1; 8 bases align to TRBD1. Trimming at V came to 3 bases and at J to 7 bases, leaving 2 bases not matched to a gene. The CDR3 runs to 14 residues. The germline V gene encodes CDR1 MGHRA and CDR2 YSYEKL. CDR3 residues: CASSQYRGNSPLHF. The CDR3 bases are TGCGCCAGCAGCCAGTACAGGGGGAATTCACCCCTCCACTTT.

CDR3 protein: CSVEMRQGAYIYGYTF. CDR3 DNA sequence: TGCAGCGTTGAAATGAGACAGGGGGCGTATATCTATGGCTACACCTTC. V gene TRBV29-1 combines with J gene TRBJ1-2; 10 bases are a match to TRBD1. The germline CDR1 and CDR2 sequences are SQVTM and ANQGSEA. The CDR3 is 16 residues long. V shed 2 bases, J shed 4 bases, and the junction held 10 bases outside the gene matches.

This clonotype was seen repeatedly, ten times or more. This chain joins TRBV7-2 and TRBJ2-5; 12 bases match TRBD2. This CDR3 region has 18 residues. The V gene end was trimmed by 0 bases and the J gene end by 5 bases; junction bases not matched to a gene: 10. CDR1 SGHTA and CDR2 FQGNSA come from the germline V gene. The CDR3 loop reads CASSLAPYGLAGMETQYF. The CDR3 DNA is TGTGCCAGCAGCTTAGCCCCCTATGGACTAGCGGGAATGGAGACCCAGTACTTC. Supplemented by reference TRBV7-2 and TRBJ2-5, the full variable domain reads GAGVSQSPSNKVTEKGKDVELRCDPISGHTALYWYRQSLGQGLEFLIYFQGNSAPDKSGLPSDRFSAERTGGSVSTLTIQRTQQEDSAVYLCASSLAPYGLAGMETQYFGPGTRLLVL.

The rearrangement uses TRBV6-5 and TRBJ1-1, with 8 bases identical to TRBD1. Germline CDR1 is MNHEY and CDR2 is SVGAGI. There are 14 residues in the CDR3. V dropped 4 bases and J dropped 10; count of bases not matched to a gene: 11. The CDR3 DNA sequence: TGTGCCAGCAGTTCCTCCGGACAGGGACTGGGAGCTTTCTTT. Protein sequence: CASSSSGQGLGAFF.

The chain is built from TRBV4-3 and TRBJ2-3; D might be TRBD1 or TRBD2, each matching 5 bases. CDR3 length equals 15 residues. V lost 4 bases and J 4 bases, leaving 15 bases between the germline ends. CDR1 is LGHNA and CDR2 is YSLEER in the germline V gene. The CDR3 DNA sequence: TGCGCCAGCAGCCCCTCGACGGGGCGGGCAGATACGCAGTATTTT. Protein sequence: CASSPSTGRADTQYF.